This T cell receptor (beta chain) derives from a study of shared clonotypes between healthy human individuals. General study findings and limits: In having few donors, the study represented limited genetic and exposure-history diversity. An anticipated effect of sequencing depth on clonotype sharing among donors was recognized.

CD8 cells regarded as naive lacked CD45RO, were positively chosen for CCR7, and omitted terminally differentiated effector memory CD45RA+ cells. The study enrolled healthy HIV-negative adults without recent acute infections or vaccinations as donors. Donors comprised only Caucasian adults living in Nashville, Tennessee. A remark on this clone: Its specificity is unknown.

CDR1 SGHTA and CDR2 FQGNSA come from the germline V gene. Germline trimming cut 3 bases from V and 7 bases from J; bases unmatched to any gene: 6. This CDR3 has 14 amino acids. Clones were sequenced by immunoSEQ multiplex PCR, and TCRdb holds only the in-frame ones, with some missing. The sample consists of more than 2 million clones, approximately 92% of them appearing once. Sequenced material: naive CD8+ T cells from PBMCs. The receptor's source is a man aged 18 to 30 in good health. Some clones in this sample may be carry-over from other donors' samples. The rearrangement joins TRBV7-2 to TRBJ1-5; TRBD1 agrees at 7 bases. CDR3 region: CASSLTGIGQPQHF. In DNA, the CDR3 is TGTGCCAGCAGCTTGACAGGGATCGGGCAGCCCCAGCATTTT.